The present entry profiles one T cell receptor (beta chain) with its context. Methods used by the authors: Estimation of nucleated cell counts was performed using reference gene primer amplification. Measured with immunoSEQ multiplex PCR; TCRdb has only the in-frame clones, and not every one. V and J calls and clone size follow that table, whereas D and trimming were derived from the DNA. This table has approximately 190,000 clones, about 86% appearing once. Per germline, CDR1 SEHNR and CDR2 FQNEAQ (reference sequence). This CDR3 comprises 15 residues. The V and J ends lost 5 bases and 4 bases, in that order; junction bases with no gene match: 10. The data originate from a study of blood T cell repertoires in COVID-19. Study as a whole: Collection of acute and convalescent COVID-19 samples took place in the United States, Italy and Spain. The analysed material was cDNA or gDNA that came from T cells, B-cell-depleted T cells, or PBMCs.

This sequence originates from a man aged 25-45 years with active or convalescent COVID-19. Material: peripheral blood. The chain combines TRBV7-9 with TRBJ1-1; 7 bases line up with TRBD1. CDR3 DNA: TGTGCCAGCAGCCAAGCAGGGGGACGAAGCACTGAAGCTTTCTTT. Translation gives CASSQAGGRSTEAFF.